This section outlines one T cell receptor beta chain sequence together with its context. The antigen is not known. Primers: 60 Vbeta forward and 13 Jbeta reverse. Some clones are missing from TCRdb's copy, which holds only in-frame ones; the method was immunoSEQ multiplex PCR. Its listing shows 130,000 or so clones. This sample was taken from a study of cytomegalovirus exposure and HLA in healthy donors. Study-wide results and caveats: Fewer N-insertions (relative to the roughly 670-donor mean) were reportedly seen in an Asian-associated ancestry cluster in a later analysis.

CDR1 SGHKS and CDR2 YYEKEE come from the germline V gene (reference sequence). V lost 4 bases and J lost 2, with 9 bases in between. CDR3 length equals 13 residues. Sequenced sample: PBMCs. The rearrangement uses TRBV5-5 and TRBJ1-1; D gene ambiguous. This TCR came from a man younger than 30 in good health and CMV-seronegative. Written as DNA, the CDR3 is TGTGCCAGCAGCGGTAGAACTAACACTGAAGCTTTCTTT. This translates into CASSGRTNTEAFF. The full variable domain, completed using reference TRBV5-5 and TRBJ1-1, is DAGVTQSPTHLIKTRGQQVTLRCSPISGHKSVSWYQQVLGQGPQFIFQYYEKEERGRGNFPDRFSARQFPNYSSELNVNALLLGDSALYLCASSGRTNTEAFFGQGTRLTVV.